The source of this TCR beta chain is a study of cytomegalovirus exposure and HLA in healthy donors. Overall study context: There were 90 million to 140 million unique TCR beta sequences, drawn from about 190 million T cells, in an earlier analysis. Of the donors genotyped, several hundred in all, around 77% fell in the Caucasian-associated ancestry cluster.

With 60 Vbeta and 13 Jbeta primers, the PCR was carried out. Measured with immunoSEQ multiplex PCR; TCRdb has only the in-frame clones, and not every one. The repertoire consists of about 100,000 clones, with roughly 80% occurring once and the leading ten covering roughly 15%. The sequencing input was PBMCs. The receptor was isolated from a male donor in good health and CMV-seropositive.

CDR3 nucleotides: TGTGCCTGGAGTCTTAACTACGAGCAGTACTTC. Residues: CAWSLNYEQYF. This chain connects TRBV30 to TRBJ2-7; no clear D gene. Germline assignment: CDR1 GTSNPN and CDR2 SVGIG (reference sequence). The CDR3 length is 11 residues. The V end was cut by 2 bases, the J end by 3 bases, with 5 bases between.